Shown below are 3 T cell receptor beta chains from a single sample sequenced in a study of regulatory T cells in long-lasting Graves disease (dated by TCRdb to the early 2020s). This specimen's time point label, per the study, means: persistent/refractory GD, antithyroid drugs over 5 years with positive TRAb. For both TCR sequencing and RNA sequencing, RNA was extracted from PBMCs using TRIzol. Library prep was done by multiplex PCR. The sequencing machine was an Illumina HiSeq 4000. iRepertoire HTBI primers and Arm-PCR amplification of CDR3 regions were used to construct TCR beta libraries. TCRdb ran its own pipeline on the public reads, namely fastp trimming at Q25 and MiXCR clone calling, and kept in-frame beta chains. Duplicate CDR3 protein sequences are folded into a single record with the most common DNA and genes. The sample table contains around 450,000 distinct CDR3 sequences; only one count was recorded for 20% to 25% of them. The ten largest clones add up to approximately 6.4% of the sample.

The starting material was peripheral blood mononuclear cells (PBMCs), obtained when the disease was refractory, from a patient treated with antithyroid drugs. The receptors shown here come from a female donor with Graves disease.

This clonotype was detected ten times or more. The chain couples TRBV7-2 to TRBJ2-5; 8 bases match TRBD2. J was trimmed by 5 bases and V by 3 bases; bases with no gene match: 8. Germline lookup yields CDR1 SGHTA and CDR2 FQGNSA. The CDR3 spans 15 residues. This CDR3 is CASSFGLAGTETQYF. The CDR3 DNA reads TGTGCCAGCAGCTTTGGGCTAGCGGGTACGGAGACCCAGTACTTC.

To note about this clonotype: Compared with germline, one end of the junction differs, possibly owing to a read error. The chain employs TRBV11-2 and TRBJ1-1; D possibly corresponds to TRBD1 (6 bases). The CDR3 length is 16 residues. CDR1 and CDR2 from the germline V gene are SGHAT and FQNNGV. CDR3 amino acids: CASGLGGGLMNTGAFF. CDR3 in DNA: TGTGCCAGCGGCTTAGGAGGGGGACTAATGAACACTGGAGCTTTCTTT.

This clonotype has only one observation. This chain uses TRBV7-3 with TRBJ2-3; 8 bases align to TRBD2. CDR1 and CDR2 (germline): SGHTA, FQGTGA. V lost 4 bases and J lost 4; bases outside the gene matches: 7. This CDR3 has 15 residues. CDR3 amino acids: CASSSGLGSADTQYF. The CDR3, as DNA: TGTGCCAGCAGCTCGGGACTAGGATCGGCAGATACGCAGTATTTT.